This passage covers 24 T cell receptor beta chains from one sample sequenced in a study of blood T cell repertoires in COVID-19. Measured with immunoSEQ multiplex PCR; TCRdb has only the in-frame clones, and not every one. Among tens of thousands of clones listed, 68% were seen once. Sequenced: peripheral blood. The receptors stem from a woman between 70 and 85 years old with acute or convalescent COVID-19.

The DNA for the CDR3 is TGCGCCAGCAGCTTGGGGCCAGGGGGCTATCAGCCCCAGCATTTT. It encodes CASSLGPGGYQPQHF. The chain couples TRBV5-1 to TRBJ1-5; TRBD1 agrees at 8 bases. From germline, CDR1 is SGHRS and CDR2 YFSETQ. V gave up 0 bases and J gave up 5 bases; unmatched junction bases: 4. The CDR3 covers 15 residues.

The sample holds many counts of this clone. The chain recombines TRBV20-1 with TRBJ1-2; 8 bases agree with TRBD1. With V trimmed by 3 bases and J by 4 bases, 4 bases remained unmatched. The CDR3 loop spans 13 amino acids. Germline CDR1 and CDR2: DFQATT and SNEGSKA (reference sequence). CDR3 DNA sequence: TGCAGTGCTAGTACAGGGGGGAGCTATGGCTACACCTTC. Encoded protein: CSASTGGSYGYTF.

V usage is TRBV4-1 and J usage is TRBJ2-7, with 7 bases aligning to TRBD2. Germline trimming cut 1 base from V and 0 bases from J; bases unmatched to any gene: 3. CDR1 is MGHRA, CDR2 YSYEKL, per germline. The CDR3 runs to 15 residues. CDR3 nucleotide sequence: TGCGCCAGCAGCCAAGCCCTAGCGGCCTCCTACGAGCAGTACTTC. It yields the protein CASSQALAASYEQYF.

The V gene is TRBV19, the J gene TRBJ1-2; D might be TRBD1 (5 bases). Germline CDR1 and CDR2: LNHDA and SQIVND (reference sequence). V dropped 7 bases and J dropped 4 bases, with 16 bases sitting between them. The CDR3 runs 14 residues. The CDR3 loop is CASTDTQALYGYTF. For the CDR3, the DNA is TGTGCCAGTACCGATACACAGGCCCTCTATGGCTACACCTTC.

In this sample, this clone turned up a few times. The chain joins TRBV12-5 to TRBJ2-2; no reliable D call. CDR1 is LGHNT and CDR2 is FRNRAP in the germline V gene. V was cut by 6 bases and J by 7 bases, with 12 bases left in between. The CDR3 is 13 amino acids. The chain's CDR3 is CASGSHNVGELFF. CDR3 sequence (DNA): TGTGCTAGTGGAAGTCACAATGTCGGGGAGCTGTTTTTT.

The V gene is TRBV11-3, the J gene TRBJ2-1, with TRBD2 identical over 11 bases. CDR3 length equals 14 residues. The V and J ends lost 5 bases and 6 bases, in that order; junction bases with no gene match: 3. Germline V gene data show CDR1 as SGHNT and CDR2 as YENEEA. CDR3 DNA: TGTGCCAGCAGCATTAGCGGGGGGGCCAATGAGCAGTTCTTC. As protein: CASSISGGANEQFF.

The chain couples TRBV7-2 to TRBJ1-6, with TRBD1 matching 7 bases. V was clipped by 5 bases and J by 6 bases; unmatched bases: 4. The CDR3 extends over 14 amino acids. Germline loops: CDR1 SGHTA, CDR2 FQGNSA. The CDR3 bases are TGTGCCAGCAGCCCCAGGGGGTTTAATTCACCCCTCCACTTT. Amino acids: CASSPRGFNSPLHF.

The gene calls are TRBV4-1 and TRBJ2-7; D is uncertain. The CDR3 has 15 amino acids. From germline, CDR1 is MGHRA and CDR2 YSYEKL. V was clipped by 0 bases and J by 0 bases, with 9 bases between them. The CDR3: CASSQEDSLSYEQYF. The DNA of the CDR3 is TGCGCCAGCAGCCAAGAAGACTCCCTCTCCTACGAGCAGTACTTC.

The J gene is TRBJ1-3, the V gene TRBV18; the match to TRBD1 covers 8 bases. The germline gives CDR1 KGHSH, CDR2 LQKENI. V lost 3 bases, J lost 0 bases, and 16 bases stayed unmatched. The CDR3 loop spans 20 amino acids. DNA for the CDR3: TGTGCCAGCTCACCCGTTGGAGTACAGGGGGGAGCGCCCTCTGGAAACACCATATATTTT. This gives the protein CASSPVGVQGGAPSGNTIYF. Based on the CDR3 plus reference TRBV18 and TRBJ1-3, the full variable domain is NAGVMQNPRHLVRRRGQEARLRCSPMKGHSHVYWYRQLPEEGLKFMVYLQKENIIDESGMPKERFSAEFPKEGPSILRIQQVVRGDSAAYFCASSPVGVQGGAPSGNTIYFGEGSWLTVV.

The chain joins TRBV7-3 to TRBJ2-5; the D gene is possibly TRBD1 (6 bases). This CDR3 spans 15 amino acids. The V gene's germline CDR1 is SGHTA and CDR2 FQGTGA. V lost 2 bases, J lost 4 bases, and 14 bases lay in between. The CDR3 is CASSLSGTRGETQYF. The CDR3 nucleotides read TGTGCCAGCAGCTTATCCGGGACAAGGGGAGAGACCCAGTACTTC.

Ten or more counts support this clone. This chain uses TRBV5-1 with TRBJ1-4; 8 bases line up with TRBD1. With 5 bases clipped from V and 3 bases from J, the junction kept 0 bases outside the gene matches. Per the germline V gene, CDR1 is SGHRS and CDR2 is YFSETQ. This CDR3 is 13 amino acids long. CDR3 DNA: TGCGCCAGCAGGACAGGGGCTAATGAAAAACTGTTTTTT. Encoded protein: CASRTGANEKLFF.

CDR3 protein: CASSSVPDRPPPPYEQYF. CDR3 coding DNA: TGTGCCAGCAGTTCCGTCCCTGACAGGCCCCCTCCTCCTTACGAGCAGTACTTC. The chain is built from TRBV28 and TRBJ2-7, with a possible D match to TRBD1 (6 bases). Germline-derived CDR1 and CDR2 are MDHEN and SYDVKM. Trimming took off 4 bases at V and 4 bases at J, with 26 bases between the two ends. This CDR3 contains 18 residues.

V usage is TRBV7-9 and J usage is TRBJ2-1; 7 nucleotides align to TRBD2. The germline V gene encodes CDR1 SEHNR and CDR2 FQNEAQ (reference sequence). V shed 0 bases and J 10 bases; nucleotides not matched to a gene: 6. The CDR3 runs to 14 residues. The CDR3 loop reads CASSLAGGLGEQFF. The CDR3 region has the DNA TGTGCCAGCAGCTTAGCCGGGGGGTTAGGGGAGCAGTTCTTC.

Concerning this clone itself: The sample carries other DNA sequences with the same CDR3. This chain connects TRBV18 to TRBJ2-2; TRBD1 agrees at 7 bases. CDR3 length: 16 residues. V was pared by 4 bases and J by 1 base, with 6 bases of the junction left unmatched. Germline V gene lookup returns CDR1 KGHSH and CDR2 LQKENI. The CDR3 protein is CASSLQQGRNTGELFF. The CDR3 DNA is TGTGCCAGCTCACTTCAACAGGGGAGGAACACCGGGGAGCTGTTTTTT.

J is TRBJ1-1 and V is TRBV6-2 or TRBV6-3; D gene uncertain. Looked up from germline, CDR1 is MNHEY and CDR2 is SVGEGT. V was trimmed by 0 bases and J by 8 bases, leaving 7 bases between them. The CDR3 is made up of 12 amino acids. In nucleotides, the CDR3 is TGTGCCAGCAGTTACTCCAATCGGGAAGCTTTCTTT. Protein: CASSYSNREAFF.

The rearrangement links TRBV4-3 to TRBJ1-6, with a weak D call TRBD1 (5 bases). The CDR3 runs 17 residues. The V gene's germline CDR1 is LGHNA and CDR2 YSLEER. Trimming stripped 1 base from V and 6 bases from J, with 16 bases between. CDR3 amino acids: CASSQGLVGQLNSPLHF. The DNA of the CDR3 is TGCGCCAGCAGCCAAGGGCTCGTGGGGCAGCTTAATTCACCCCTCCACTTT.

The chain couples TRBV7-6 to TRBJ2-5, with 11 positions matching TRBD2. The V gene end was trimmed by 1 base and the J gene end by 4 bases; junction bases not matched to a gene: 5. Per germline, CDR1 SGHVS and CDR2 FNYEAQ. The CDR3 spans 16 residues. This CDR3 is CASSLGSGGAGETQYF. CDR3 sequence (DNA): TGTGCCAGCAGCTTAGGTAGCGGGGGGGCCGGAGAGACCCAGTACTTC.

This sequence joins TRBV4-2 and TRBJ1-3; 12 bases fit TRBD1. V shed 0 bases, J shed 8 bases, and the junction held 8 bases outside the gene matches. Looked up from germline, CDR1 is LGHNA and CDR2 is YNFKEQ. This CDR3 comprises 17 residues. The CDR3 region has the DNA TGTGCCAGCAGCCAAGAGATTCCGGGACAGGGGGCCGACACCATATATTTT. It translates to CASSQEIPGQGADTIYF.

This chain joins TRBV7-2 and TRBJ2-1, with D perhaps TRBD2 (5 bases). V lost 3 bases, J lost 10 bases, and 16 bases lay in between. The CDR3 runs 14 residues. Germline lookup yields CDR1 SGHTA and CDR2 FQGNSA. CDR3 amino acids: CASSFQIQTGEQFF. DNA for the CDR3: TGTGCCAGCAGCTTTCAGATCCAAACGGGGGAGCAGTTCTTC.

The V call is TRBV10-3, the J call TRBJ2-3, with 12 nucleotides matching TRBD1. The CDR3 consists of 14 residues. V was clipped by 11 bases and J by 4 bases; unmatched bases: 7. Germline lookup yields CDR1 ENHRY and CDR2 SYGVKD. The CDR3: CAVEGTGGADTQYF. Written as DNA, the CDR3 is TGTGCCGTTGAGGGGACAGGGGGCGCAGATACGCAGTATTTT.

This clone was observed a handful of times. The chain has TRBV2 and TRBJ1-2, with D tentatively TRBD1 (6 bases). V was cut by 0 bases and J by 6 bases, with 11 bases left in between. The CDR3 contains 14 residues. CDR1 is SNHLY, CDR2 FYNNEI, per germline. This CDR3 reads CASSEAAGANGYTF. As DNA, the CDR3 is TGTGCCAGCAGTGAAGCCGCGGGGGCAAATGGCTACACCTTC. Using reference TRBV2 and TRBJ1-2 for the parts outside the CDR3, the full variable domain is EPEVTQTPSHQVTQMGQEVILRCVPISNHLYFYWYRQILGQKVEFLVSFYNNEISEKSEIFDDQFSVERPDGSNFTLKIRSTKLEDSAMYFCASSEAAGANGYTFGSGTRLTVV.

This clone occurred a few times. V usage is TRBV7-9 and J usage is TRBJ1-1; TRBD1 might be the D (6 bases). Trimming stripped 4 bases from V and 3 bases from J, with 12 bases between. The CDR3 loop spans 14 amino acids. Germline loops: CDR1 SEHNR, CDR2 FQNEAQ (reference sequence). The CDR3 DNA sequence: TGTGCCAGCAGCTCGGGGGGGCGGTACACTGAAGCTTTCTTT. This codes for CASSSGGRYTEAFF. The full variable domain, completed using reference TRBV7-9 and TRBJ1-1, is DTGVSQNPRHKITKRGQNVTFRCDPISEHNRLYWYRQTLGQGPEFLTYFQNEAQLEKSRLLSDRFSAERPKGSFSTLEIQRTEQGDSAMYLCASSSGGRYTEAFFGQGTRLTVV.

This clone has just a few counts. The chain links TRBV28 to TRBJ1-5, with 9 bases that match TRBD1. V shed 4 bases and J 4 bases; nucleotides not matched to a gene: 17. Germline lookup yields CDR1 MDHEN and CDR2 SYDVKM. The length of the CDR3 is 19 residues. CDR3 sequence reads: CASSSYRGPERPGNQPQHF. CDR3 coding DNA: TGTGCCAGCAGTTCGTACAGGGGGCCGGAGAGACCGGGGAATCAGCCCCAGCATTTT.

The V and J genes are TRBV7-6 and TRBJ1-1; no definite D call. The CDR3 has 15 amino acids. The germline gives CDR1 SGHVS, CDR2 FNYEAQ. V gave up 4 bases and J gave up 6 bases, with 18 bases separating them. CDR3 sequence: CASSSLHVLGAEAFF. The CDR3 DNA follows: TGTGCCAGCAGCTCCCTCCACGTCCTGGGCGCTGAAGCTTTCTTT.